These T cell receptor beta chains were read from a single sample in a study of shared clonotypes between healthy human individuals. The assay was immunoSEQ multiplex PCR, and TCRdb's table has in-frame clones only and misses some. The data contain about 2.4 million clones, roughly 93% of them seen just once; the ten biggest clones take up approximately 0.36%. Material for sequencing was naive CD4+ T cells from PBMCs. The receptors stem from a man aged 18 to 30 in good health. Some clones in this sample may be carry-over from other donors' samples. The CDR3 runs from the conserved cysteine through the conserved F or W. A D gene is named only where the DNA matches it firmly. Some rows have no size entry. The others give once, few or many, or a class for an expanded clone.

DNA,CDR3,size,J,V,D
TGTGCCAGCAGCCGAGGAACAGGGATCTATGGCTACACCTTC,CASSRGTGIYGYTF,.,TRBJ1-2,TRBV14,.
TGTGCCTTGGCGGGAACAGACTATGGCTACACCTTC,CALAGTDYGYTF,.,TRBJ1-2,TRBV28,.
TGCGCCAGCAGCCAAGGGACAGGGGGTTTCAATCAGCCCCAGCATTTT,CASSQGTGGFNQPQHF,.,TRBJ1-5,TRBV4-1,TRBD1
TGTGCCAGCAGTTACCGCGGACTAGCGGGATGGCAGCAGTACTTC,CASSYRGLAGWQQYF,.,TRBJ2-7,TRBV6-5,TRBD2
TGCGCCAGCAGCCAGGGTGTAGCGGGAGAGGCTATCATTCAGTACTTC,CASSQGVAGEAIIQYF,.,TRBJ2-4,TRBV4-3,TRBD2
TGTGCCAGCAGCTCCGCCTGGTCTGAAGCTTTCTTT,CASSSAWSEAFF,few,TRBJ1-1,TRBV28,.
TGTGCCAGCATCCAGGATCCGCGCAATCAGCCCCAGCATTTT,CASIQDPRNQPQHF,.,TRBJ1-5,TRBV28,.
TGTGCCAGCTCGCCTATCGGGGGCACCCAAGAGACCCAGTACTTC,CASSPIGGTQETQYF,once,TRBJ2-5,TRBV18,.
TGTGCCAGCAGCTTGGCTGCGTTAGCGAACACCGGGGAGCTGTTTTTT,CASSLAALANTGELFF,.,TRBJ2-2,TRBV5-6,.
TGTGCCAGCAGCTTAATTCCCGTCACCGGGGAGCTGTTTTTT,CASSLIPVTGELFF,.,TRBJ2-2,TRBV7-3,.
TGTGCCAGCAGTTTATGGGGCGGGGATCATAGCAATCAGCCCCAGCATTTT,CASSLWGGDHSNQPQHF,.,TRBJ1-5,TRBV28,.
TGCGCCAGCCGCGCCCCAGGGGGGAAGAACACTGAAGCTTTCTTT,CASRAPGGKNTEAFF,once,TRBJ1-1,TRBV4-1,TRBD1
TGTGCCAGCAGTGAACGTCAGGGGGCTTTCAACAATGAGCAGTTCTTC,CASSERQGAFNNEQFF,once,TRBJ2-1,TRBV25-1,TRBD1
TGTGCCGGCCTATCCTTAGCGGGAGGGTCTTCCTACAATGAGCAGTTCTTC,CAGLSLAGGSSYNEQFF,.,TRBJ2-1,TRBV28,TRBD2
TGCGCCAGCAGCACCCTTATCCCTGGCCAGGGGGATAATTCACCCCTCCACTTT,CASSTLIPGQGDNSPLHF,.,TRBJ1-6,TRBV4-3,TRBD1
TGTGCCAGCAGTACACCCTACGAGCAGTACTTC,CASSTPYEQYF,.,TRBJ2-7,TRBV6-1,.
TGCGCCAGCAGCCTAAGGACAGAGAACACTGAAGCTTTCTTT,CASSLRTENTEAFF,.,TRBJ1-1,TRBV5-1,.
TGTGCCAGCAGTGAAGTTGGCAGGGAAGCTTTCTTT,CASSEVGREAFF,.,TRBJ1-1,TRBV2,.
TGTGCCAGCTCACCGATAGCGGGAGGGCCGGGGCTCGAGCAGTACTTC,CASSPIAGGPGLEQYF,.,TRBJ2-7,TRBV18,TRBD2
TGCAGCGTGGGGGACAGGGTGGGAGAGCAGTACTTC,CSVGDRVGEQYF,.,TRBJ2-7,TRBV29-1,TRBD1
TGTGCCAGCCACGATTCAGGGGGAATCGACGAGCAGTACTTC,CASHDSGGIDEQYF,.,TRBJ2-7,TRBV6-5,TRBD1
TGCGCCAGCAGCTCCAGCAACGAGGCCTACAATGAGCAGTTCTTC,CASSSSNEAYNEQFF,.,TRBJ2-1,TRBV5-1,.
TGTGCCAGCAGCCCGGGACTAGCGGAATCCTACGAGCAGTACTTC,CASSPGLAESYEQYF,.,TRBJ2-7,TRBV6-6,TRBD2
TGTGCCAGCAGCTTGGCTGGGGTAGGAGGGGAGACCCAGTACTTC,CASSLAGVGGETQYF,.,TRBJ2-5,TRBV5-4,.
TGTGCCAGCAGTTCCCTGATGGGTTCCTACGAGCAGTACTTC,CASSSLMGSYEQYF,.,TRBJ2-7,TRBV6-5,.
TGTGCCAGCAGCTTAGATACGGAGACCCAGTACTTC,CASSLDTETQYF,.,TRBJ2-5,TRBV11-2,.
TGTGCCAGCAGCTCCACACGGGGAGAAGAAAAACTGTTTTTT,CASSSTRGEEKLFF,.,TRBJ1-4,TRBV28,.
TGCGCCAGCAGCGGGGGGAACACCGGGGAGCTGTTTTTT,CASSGGNTGELFF,.,TRBJ2-2,TRBV5-1,.
TGTGCCAGCAGCGCGACCGCCGTCGCTGGAAACACCATATATTTT,CASSATAVAGNTIYF,.,TRBJ1-3,TRBV9,.
TGTGCCAGCAGCCAAGATCGGCGGCCCACTGAAGCTTTCTTT,CASSQDRRPTEAFF,.,TRBJ1-1,TRBV4-2,.
TGTGCCAGCAGCGTAGGGGTTATGGGGGAAGAGACCCAGTACTTC,CASSVGVMGEETQYF,.,TRBJ2-5,TRBV9,.
TGTGCCATCTCACAGGGGTATGGCTACACCTTC,CAISQGYGYTF,few,TRBJ1-2,TRBV6-5,TRBD1
TGCAGCGTTCAAAGGGACAGGGCTTACAATGAGCAGTTCTTC,CSVQRDRAYNEQFF,.,TRBJ2-1,TRBV29-1,TRBD1
TGTGCCATCAGTTCAAACGGACAGCCGGGGCAGTACTTC,CAISSNGQPGQYF,.,TRBJ2-7,TRBV10-3,.
TGTGCCAGCTCACCAATAGGTCTGGGGGGCAATCAGCCCCAGCATTTT,CASSPIGLGGNQPQHF,.,TRBJ1-5,TRBV18,.
TGCAGCGTTTGGACTAGCGGGAGGCCAGGGGATGAGCAGTTCTTC,CSVWTSGRPGDEQFF,.,TRBJ2-1,TRBV29-1,TRBD2
TGTGCCAGCAGCTCACACGAGACAGGGGGCTCGGACTATGGCTACACCTTC,CASSSHETGGSDYGYTF,.,TRBJ1-2,TRBV28,TRBD1
TGCGCCAGCAGCACCAAGGGAGCGGGAGGGGAGACCCAGTACTTC,CASSTKGAGGETQYF,.,TRBJ2-5,TRBV5-1,TRBD2
TGTGCCAGCAGCTTAGAAGGGGGGCGCGAGCAGTACTTC,CASSLEGGREQYF,.,TRBJ2-7,TRBV2,.
TGTGCCAGCAGTCCCTTTGGAGGGGGCCTATACCAAGAGACCCAGTACTTC,CASSPFGGGLYQETQYF,.,TRBJ2-5,TRBV27,.
TGTGCCAGCAGCTCGTCTTATAGCAATCAGCCCCAGCATTTT,CASSSSYSNQPQHF,.,TRBJ1-5,TRBV11-2,.
TGTGCCAGCAGTTCGCCGGGACAGGGACTGGGGGGCTACACCTTC,CASSSPGQGLGGYTF,.,TRBJ1-2,TRBV28,TRBD1
TGTGCCGTCCGGGACAGGGCTAATGAAAAACTGTTTTTT,CAVRDRANEKLFF,.,TRBJ1-4,TRBV6-5,TRBD1
TGCGCCAGCAGCTTGGATCTACAGGGGGTGGGAGAGACCCAGTACTTC,CASSLDLQGVGETQYF,.,TRBJ2-5,TRBV5-1,TRBD1